One sample yielded the 5 T cell receptor beta chains listed below, sequenced in a study of T cell responses to AZD1222 COVID-19 vaccine. Repertoires were generated with immunoSEQ multiplex PCR, while TCRdb's copy carries only in-frame clones and drops some. Found here are 200,000 or so clones, roughly 92% of them singletons; the top ten hold less than 1.2%. The sample here was peripheral blood, taken 28 days after the second AZD1222 dose. All receptors derive from an adult who received the AZD1222 COVID-19 vaccine.

This chain links TRBV5-4 with TRBJ2-2, with unresolved D. Germline CDR1 SGHNT, CDR2 YYREEE (reference sequence). Trimming shortened V by 5 bases and J by 5 bases, and 22 bases separated the two germline ends. This CDR3 is built from 17 residues. As DNA, the CDR3 is TGTGCCAGCAGACCCGCCGCCACCACTAAGAGTACCGGGGAGCTGTTTTTT. Translating gives CASRPAATTKSTGELFF.

The chain uses TRBV5-5 and TRBJ1-1; D is unclear. Trimming cost V 7 bases and J 7 bases, with 20 bases left between them. This CDR3 is built from 14 residues. Germline loops: CDR1 SGHKS, CDR2 YYEKEE (reference sequence). The CDR3 sequence: CASSPYFGSLEAFF. The CDR3 DNA reads TGTGCCAGCTCCCCGTATTTTGGAAGCCTTGAAGCTTTCTTT.

The chain joins TRBV30 to TRBJ2-7; TRBD1 agrees at 8 bases. The germline V gene has CDR1 GTSNPN and CDR2 SVGIG (reference sequence). CDR3 length equals 15 residues. J gave up 2 bases and V 2 bases, and 8 bases lay outside the gene matches. Written as DNA, the CDR3 is TGTGCCTGGAGTCCCCCGGACAGGGATACCTACGAGCAGTACTTC. This sequence encodes CAWSPPDRDTYEQYF.

The chain links TRBV19 to TRBJ2-2, with TRBD2 as a possible D gene (5 bases). The CDR3 runs to 13 residues. CDR1 LNHDA and CDR2 SQIVND come from the germline V gene (reference sequence). V shed 9 bases and J shed 6 bases, with 14 bases lying between them. This CDR3 is CASRTAGAGELFF. The CDR3 DNA follows: TGTGCCAGCCGAACCGCGGGTGCCGGGGAGCTGTTTTTT.

This chain connects TRBV28 to TRBJ1-1; no clear D. Trimming shortened V by 8 bases and J by 3 bases, and 19 bases separated the two germline ends. The germline gives CDR1 MDHEN, CDR2 SYDVKM. This CDR3 has 15 residues. CDR3 in DNA: TGTGCCAGCTCCAACCCGTCGGCGGGAGACACTGAAGCTTTCTTT. Translating it yields CASSNPSAGDTEAFF.